This T cell receptor beta chain was retrieved from a study of shared clonotypes between healthy human individuals. Adults of Caucasian background living in Nashville, Tennessee made up all donors. Clones were read by immunoSEQ multiplex PCR, and TCRdb kept only the in-frame ones, dropping some. This sample has roughly 2,500,000 clones, with 80% to 95% found just once. The V and J ends lost 7 bases and 1 base, in that order; junction bases with no gene match: 8. The CDR3 loop spans 15 amino acids. Germline CDR1 reads SGHRS; CDR2 reads YFSETQ. The receptor was derived from a young man in good health. Some clones in this sample may be carry-over from other donors' samples. The sequenced sample was naive CD4+ T cells from PBMCs. Indicated subset: CD45RA+ positively selected. The chain links TRBV5-1 to TRBJ2-7, with 10 bases that match TRBD1. CDR3 protein: CASSGGQGSSYEQYF. In DNA form, the CDR3 reads TGCGCCAGCTCTGGGGGACAGGGGTCTTCCTACGAGCAGTACTTC.